A single sample is the source of the 29 T cell receptor beta chains below, sequenced in a study of blood T cell repertoires in COVID-19. The assay was immunoSEQ multiplex PCR, and TCRdb's table has in-frame clones only and misses some. The sample contains 250,000 to 300,000 clones, under 90% of which appear only once. Sequenced sample: PBMCs or T cells enriched from blood (not recorded which). The receptors were gathered from a woman in her thirties or forties who had recovered from COVID-19.

This chain uses TRBV5-5 with TRBJ2-1; 7 positions match TRBD2. V lost 3 bases to trimming and J lost 0 bases; unmatched junction nucleotides: 3. The CDR3 extends over 15 amino acids. Germline CDR1 and CDR2: SGHKS and YYEKEE (reference sequence). CDR3 bases: TGTGCCAGCAGCTCAAGCGGGACCTCCTACAATGAGCAGTTCTTC. Its translation is CASSSSGTSYNEQFF. Full variable domain (outside the CDR3, taken from reference TRBV5-5 and TRBJ2-1): DAGVTQSPTHLIKTRGQQVTLRCSPISGHKSVSWYQQVLGQGPQFIFQYYEKEERGRGNFPDRFSARQFPNYSSELNVNALLLGDSALYLCASSSSGTSYNEQFFGPGTRLTVL.

This clone was detected a few times. The sample holds other DNA sequences that translate to the same CDR3. This rearrangement joins TRBV9 to TRBJ2-2, with D tentatively TRBD2 (5 bases). The CDR3 totals 14 residues. Trimming cost V 0 bases and J 5 bases, with 8 bases left between them. Germline lookup yields CDR1 SGDLS and CDR2 YYNGEE. Here the CDR3 DNA reads TGTGCCAGCAGCGTAGTTGGACTGACCGGGGAGCTGTTTTTT. Protein: CASSVVGLTGELFF.

This clone was seen a few times. The gene calls are TRBV6-2 or TRBV6-3 and TRBJ2-7; possibly TRBD1 for D (6 bases). This CDR3 has 14 residues. The ends were cut back, 2 bases at V and 2 bases at J, with 10 bases in the middle. CDR1 is MNHEY, CDR2 SVGEGT, per germline. Written as DNA, the CDR3 is TGTGCCAGCAGTTACCCTGGGGGCACCTACGAGCAGTACTTC. Amino acid sequence: CASSYPGGTYEQYF.

This sequence joins TRBV3-1 (or the pseudogene TRBV3-2) and TRBJ2-7; D is undetermined. This CDR3 spans 12 amino acids. The germline V gene has CDR1 LGHDT and CDR2 YNNKEL (reference sequence). Trimming took 0 bases from V and 7 from J, leaving 7 bases between them. The CDR3 nucleotides read TGTGCCAGCAGCCAAGATCGGCGGGAGCAGTACTTC. It codes for CASSQDRREQYF.

The genes are TRBV7-8 and TRBJ2-5; D is perhaps TRBD1 (6 bases). The CDR3 has 18 amino acids. Germline-derived CDR1 and CDR2 are SGHVS and FQNEAQ. Trimming cost V 1 base and J 3 bases, with 21 bases left between them. The chain's CDR3 is CASSLGSLAGASKETQYF. CDR3 coding DNA: TGTGCCAGCAGCTTAGGGAGCTTGGCAGGGGCTTCAAAAGAGACCCAGTACTTC.

This chain joins TRBV5-1 and TRBJ2-1, with 9 bases aligning to TRBD2. CDR1 is SGHRS, CDR2 YFSETQ, per germline. CDR3 length: 15 amino acids. V lost 4 bases and J lost 7; bases outside the gene matches: 9. Here the CDR3 reads CASSLTSGGLNEQFF. Written as DNA, the CDR3 is TGCGCCAGCAGCCTGACTAGCGGAGGACTTAATGAGCAGTTCTTC.

V gene TRBV12-3 or TRBV12-4 combines with J gene TRBJ1-1; D gene ambiguous. CDR3 length: 13 residues. V was trimmed by 5 bases and J by 3 bases, leaving 10 bases between them. For the CDR3, the DNA is TGTGCCAGCAGTCTCCGAGGAGACACTGAAGCTTTCTTT. Translation: CASSLRGDTEAFF.

The chain joins TRBV11-2 to TRBJ1-2; D uncertain. This CDR3 is 14 amino acids long. V lost 0 bases, J lost 5 bases, and 10 bases lay in between. CDR1 is SGHAT, CDR2 FQNNGV, per germline. This CDR3 is CASSLDPWEYGYTF. CDR3 DNA sequence: TGTGCCAGCAGCTTAGATCCATGGGAGTATGGCTACACCTTC.

The V and J genes are TRBV5-1 and TRBJ2-7; 7 nucleotides match TRBD1. V dropped 4 bases and J dropped 1; count of bases not matched to a gene: 5. The germline V gene has CDR1 SGHRS and CDR2 YFSETQ. The CDR3 loop spans 14 amino acids. CDR3 amino acids: CASSPGDSSYEQYF. DNA for the CDR3: TGCGCCAGCAGCCCCGGGGACAGTTCCTACGAGCAGTACTTC.

This chain joins TRBV5-1 and TRBJ1-5, with no clear D. Germline-derived CDR1 and CDR2 are SGHRS and YFSETQ. CDR3 size: 16 residues. Trimming took off 3 bases at V and 0 bases at J, with 13 bases between the two ends. CDR3 residues: CASSYGGIGSNQPQHF. CDR3 DNA: TGCGCCAGCAGCTATGGCGGGATAGGTAGCAATCAGCCCCAGCATTTT.

This clone was observed once. The gene calls are TRBV16 and TRBJ1-5; 7 nucleotides line up with TRBD1. The CDR3 loop spans 15 amino acids. The germline V gene encodes CDR1 KGHSY and CDR2 FQNENV. The J segment lost 2 bases and the V segment lost 2 bases, leaving 3 bases of the junction unmatched. This CDR3 reads CASSQKDRGNQPQHF. CDR3 nucleotides: TGTGCCAGCAGCCAAAAAGACAGGGGCAATCAGCCCCAGCATTTT. Combining the CDR3 with reference TRBV16 and TRBJ1-5 gives the whole variable domain GEEVAQTPKHLVRGEGQKAKLYCAPIKGHSYVFWYQQVLKNEFKFLISFQNENVFDETGMPKERFSAKCLPNSPCSLEIQATKLEDSAVYFCASSQKDRGNQPQHFGDGTRLSIL.

This clone appeared a single time. This chain joins TRBV5-1 and TRBJ2-2; 7 nucleotides align to TRBD1. Germline loops: CDR1 SGHRS, CDR2 YFSETQ. With 0 bases clipped from V and 5 bases from J, the junction kept 4 bases outside the gene matches. The CDR3 runs 15 residues. Here the CDR3 reads CASSLAGTATGELFF. The CDR3 DNA reads as TGCGCCAGCAGCTTGGCCGGGACAGCTACCGGGGAGCTGTTTTTT.

CDR3 sequence: CASSLAGDREQFF. DNA of the CDR3: TGTGCCAGCAGCTTAGCGGGGGACCGTGAGCAGTTCTTC. V gene TRBV5-4 combines with J gene TRBJ2-1, with 8 nucleotides matching TRBD2. Germline V gene data show CDR1 as SGHNT and CDR2 as YYREEE (reference sequence). CDR3 length equals 13 residues. Germline trimming cut 2 bases from V and 9 bases from J; bases unmatched to any gene: 4.

The J gene is TRBJ2-6, the V gene TRBV13; possibly TRBD2 for D (5 bases). The germline CDR1 and CDR2 sequences are PRHDT and FYEKMQ (reference sequence). Deletions cut 2 bases from V and 0 bases from J, with 11 bases between. This CDR3 comprises 17 residues. CDR3 coding DNA: TGTGCCAGCAGCTTATTCGGGGTTTCCTCTGGGGCCAACGTCCTGACTTTC. Its protein product is CASSLFGVSSGANVLTF.

The V and J genes are TRBV2 and TRBJ1-5; 10 nucleotides match TRBD1. Germline CDR1 and CDR2: SNHLY and FYNNEI. This CDR3 is 16 amino acids long. Unmatched junction bases numbered 11, after V lost 6 bases and J lost 6 bases. Here the CDR3 DNA reads TGTGCCAGCAGCGACGCCGGGACAGGGGCCGGTCAGCCCCAGCATTTT. Protein: CASSDAGTGAGQPQHF.

The chain recombines TRBV7-2 with TRBJ2-3; 12 positions agree with TRBD2. The CDR3 totals 19 residues. Germline loops: CDR1 SGHTA, CDR2 FQGNSA. V was pared by 1 base and J by 4 bases, with 12 bases of the junction left unmatched. The CDR3 loop reads CASSLVGGPGLAGSDTQYF. The CDR3 DNA reads TGTGCCAGCAGCTTAGTAGGAGGCCCGGGACTAGCGGGCTCAGATACGCAGTATTTT.

V and J are TRBV5-1 and TRBJ1-6; tentative D call: TRBD1 (6 bases). The V end was cut by 4 bases, the J end by 10 bases, with 12 bases between. The CDR3 runs to 13 residues. The germline V gene encodes CDR1 SGHRS and CDR2 YFSETQ. CDR3 sequence: CASSVEGGSPLHF. In DNA, the CDR3 is TGCGCCAGCAGCGTGGAGGGGGGGTCACCCCTCCACTTT.

There are a few counts of this clone. The V gene is TRBV19, the J gene TRBJ1-2; D gene ambiguous. V lost 6 bases and J 3 bases, leaving 5 bases between the germline ends. CDR3 length: 11 residues. Germline CDR1 is LNHDA and CDR2 is SQIVND (reference sequence). This CDR3 reads CASSTYYGYTF. CDR3 nucleotides: TGTGCCAGTAGCACATACTATGGCTACACCTTC. Supplemented by reference TRBV19 and TRBJ1-2, the full variable domain reads DGGITQSPKYLFRKEGQNVTLSCEQNLNHDAMYWYRQDPGQGLRLIYYSQIVNDFQKGDIAEGYSVSREKKESFPLTVTSAQKNPTAFYLCASSTYYGYTFGSGTRLTVV.

V usage is TRBV9 and J usage is TRBJ1-2, with no clear D. V gave up 0 bases and J gave up 8 bases, with 23 bases separating them. CDR3 length: 17 residues. From germline, CDR1 is SGDLS and CDR2 YYNGEE. The CDR3 DNA follows: TGTGCCAGCAGCGTAGGACTTCCTGCCTCCGGGATAGGCGGCTACACCTTC. Encoded protein: CASSVGLPASGIGGYTF.

This CDR3 is CASRGRGLTGELFF. CDR3 coding DNA: TGTGCCAGCAGAGGCAGGGGGCTAACCGGGGAGCTGTTTTTT. The chain uses TRBV27 and TRBJ2-2; 8 bases map to TRBD1. The germline CDR1 and CDR2 sequences are MNHEY and SMNVEV (reference sequence). V lost 6 bases and J lost 5; bases outside the gene matches: 5. The CDR3 covers 14 residues.

The chain uses TRBV2 and TRBJ2-5; D uncertain. From germline, CDR1 is SNHLY and CDR2 FYNNEI. CDR3 length: 13 residues. V lost 3 bases and J 1 base, leaving 6 bases between the germline ends. DNA of the CDR3: TGTGCCAGCAGTGAGCCTAGCCAAGAGACCCAGTACTTC. As protein: CASSEPSQETQYF.

A few counts support this clone. The chain uses TRBV5-1 and TRBJ1-2; tentatively, D is TRBD1 (6 bases). This CDR3 comprises 14 residues. Trimming shortened V by 4 bases and J by 5 bases, and 15 bases separated the two germline ends. In germline, CDR1 is SGHRS, CDR2 YFSETQ. CDR3 in DNA: TGCGCCAGCAGCGCCAGCAACACAGGGTATGGCTACACCTTC. This encodes CASSASNTGYGYTF.

In this sample, this clone turned up once. V and J are TRBV4-1 and TRBJ1-1, with unresolved D. This CDR3 region has 15 residues. CDR1 and CDR2 (germline): MGHRA, YSYEKL. V was pared by 1 base and J by 0 bases, with 9 bases between. This CDR3 is CASSQGTILNTEAFF. Here the CDR3 DNA reads TGCGCCAGCAGCCAAGGAACAATACTGAACACTGAAGCTTTCTTT.

J is TRBJ1-1 and V is TRBV30, with TRBD1 matching over 9 bases. Germline CDR1 is GTSNPN and CDR2 is SVGIG (reference sequence). Trimming took 5 bases from V and 0 from J; bases not matched to a gene: 7. The CDR3 spans 15 residues. DNA of the CDR3: TGTGCCTGGGGGGAGGGACAGGGACTGAACACTGAAGCTTTCTTT. Amino acids: CAWGEGQGLNTEAFF.

The V and J genes are TRBV5-1 and TRBJ2-2; TRBD1 is a possible D gene (6 bases). There are 15 residues in the CDR3. The V gene lost 3 bases and the J gene lost 0 bases, with 9 bases spanning the gap. Germline V gives CDR1 SGHRS, CDR2 YFSETQ. CDR3 bases: TGCGCCAGCAGCTATACAGGGCCGAACACCGGGGAGCTGTTTTTT. This encodes CASSYTGPNTGELFF.

As regards this clone: The same CDR3 is also encoded by other DNA sequences in this sample. The chain is built from TRBV29-1 and TRBJ1-2, with TRBD1 matching over 8 bases. The CDR3 extends over 13 amino acids. V was clipped by 4 bases and J by 2 bases; unmatched bases: 3. Germline-derived CDR1 and CDR2 are SQVTM and ANQGSEA. The CDR3 nucleotides are TGCAGCGTTGGGGGGACAGGAAACTATGGCTACACCTTC. Its translation: CSVGGTGNYGYTF.

This clone has just one count. The J gene is TRBJ1-1, the V gene TRBV7-9; the match to TRBD1 covers 9 bases. There are 14 residues in the CDR3. The ends lost 6 bases at V and 1 base at J; junction bases unmatched: 3. Germline V gene lookup returns CDR1 SEHNR and CDR2 FQNEAQ (reference sequence). CDR3 in amino acids: CASSTGQGNTEAFF. The CDR3 nucleotides read TGTGCCAGCAGTACGGGACAGGGGAACACTGAAGCTTTCTTT.

The V call is TRBV11-1, the J call TRBJ1-1; D is possibly TRBD1 (6 bases). The germline V gene encodes CDR1 SGHAT and CDR2 FQDESV (reference sequence). The CDR3 totals 16 residues. Trimming shortened V by 1 base and J by 5 bases, and 17 bases separated the two germline ends. Here the CDR3 DNA reads TGTGCCAGCAGCTTAGTTCCCGGACAGTATAGGACTGAAGCTTTCTTT. Its translation: CASSLVPGQYRTEAFF.

DNA for the CDR3: TGCGCCAGCAGCCAAGACGGGTTTCCGGCGAGGGAGCTGTTTTTT. It yields the protein CASSQDGFPARELFF. The V call is TRBV4-3, the J call TRBJ2-2; D remains ambiguous. The germline V and J ends were trimmed by 0 bases and 9 bases, with 14 bases remaining between them. Germline V CDR1 and CDR2: LGHNA, YSLEER. There are 15 residues in the CDR3.